This T cell receptor (beta chain) stems from a study of blood T cell repertoires in COVID-19. Study-level information: The origin of the acute and convalescent COVID-19 samples was the United States, Italy and Spain. T cells, B-cell-depleted T cells, or PBMCs provided the cDNA or gDNA that served as material.

The CDR3 totals 14 residues. The trim removed 4 bases at V and 3 bases at J, leaving 4 bases unmatched. CDR1 and CDR2 from the germline V gene are SGHRS and YFSETQ. Per the original methods: Quantification of nucleated cells was approximated via reference gene primer amplification. Method: immunoSEQ multiplex PCR; TCRdb's copy keeps in-frame clones and lacks some. The D gene and trimming were derived from the DNA, and the V and J assignments and clone size from that table. This sample has some 78,000 clones, with around nine tenths found just once. The material sequenced was peripheral blood. The TCR sequence derives from a woman aged 80 or older with active or convalescent COVID-19. This chain links TRBV5-1 with TRBJ2-5; 9 nucleotides match TRBD1. The CDR3 is CASSLTGGEETQYF. As DNA, the CDR3 is TGCGCCAGCAGCCTGACAGGGGGAGAAGAGACCCAGTACTTC. Supplemented by reference TRBV5-1 and TRBJ2-5, the full variable domain reads KAGVTQTPRYLIKTRGQQVTLSCSPISGHRSVSWYQQTPGQGLQFLFEYFSETQRNKGNFPGRFSGRQFSNSRSEMNVSTLELGDSALYLCASSLTGGEETQYFGPGTRLLVL.